The entry that follows covers one TCR beta chain sequence. The sample holds a few counts of this clonotype. It has no known antigen specificity. Base-call qualities are not available, and no considerably larger clone is one nucleotide away. For repertoire sequencing, TCR beta CDR3 regions were amplified from RNA transcripts. A first-round RT-PCR used HTBI primers with the Qiagen OneStep RT-PCR kit, followed by a second-round multiplex PCR, size selection and purification. Libraries were sequenced paired-end with 100 bp reads on an Illumina HiSeq2000. On the authors' methods: SOAPnuke was used for read processing, and reads with adapters, uncalled bases, a mean Phred below 15, or no exact constant-primer or identifier match were discarded. COPE v1.2.5 was used to merge the high-quality paired reads. Unique nucleotide sequences were defined as clonotypes and aligned to IMGT TRB V, D and J references using MiTCR v1.1. The analysis was limited to V-J combinations with a frequency above 0.0001, which together covered 99.2% of repertoires. For each V-J combination, a TCR clonal expansion and chaos score was defined as the ratio of F50 clonal expansion to chaos observed in the TCRdist matrix. Welch's t-statistics and random forest were used to narrow the features down to around twelve V-J combinations, which were then fed into a naive Bayes classifier. The Morisita-Horn index was used to measure how similar the thyroid and blood repertoires were. TCRdb handled the public reads itself, with Q25 trimming in fastp and clone calling in MiXCR, and kept productive beta chains. Every entry covers one CDR3 protein and lists the most common genes and DNA from its rows. The V and J calls reflect TCRdb's pipeline rather than the authors' work. This sample holds some 750,000 distinct CDR3 sequences; roughly two fifths were observed only once. 44% of the sample is held by the ten biggest clonotypes.

The ophthalmopathy patients had moderately to severely active disease, with a Clinical Activity Score of 3 or higher, a NOSPECS grade of 4 or higher, and a disease duration of less than 3 months. Patients with other autoimmune diseases, uncontrolled infections, pregnancy or lactation were excluded. Clinical symptoms, serum thyroxine, TRAb, thyroid ultrasound and orbital computed tomography were used for diagnosis. Using Ficoll-Paque density gradient centrifugation, PBMCs were isolated from 9.5 to 10 ml of fresh peripheral blood. Trizol reagent was used to extract the total RNA, and its quality was then checked on an Agilent 2100 Bioanalyzer. The data belong to a study of Graves' ophthalmopathy and Graves' hyperthyroidism (dated by TCRdb to the late 2010s). Broadly, across the study: Peripheral blood was collected before any treatment was given, at the time of initial diagnosis. In a handful of hyperthyroidism patients, the T-cell repertoire of thyroid tissue was compared with the T-cell repertoire of blood. In total, 135 blood samples were TCR-sequenced: approximately 40 ophthalmopathy, some 75 hyperthyroidism and about 17 hyperthyroidism-to-ophthalmopathy patients. The independent validation cohort included 18 to 20 hyperthyroidism patients plus 17 patients who later progressed from hyperthyroidism to ophthalmopathy. A discovery set of 90 to 100 patients (43 ophthalmopathy, approximately 58 stable hyperthyroidism) was enrolled to explore V-J signatures distinguishing ophthalmopathy from hyperthyroidism. The study used signatures of the TCR beta repertoire to tell Graves' ophthalmopathy apart from Graves' hyperthyroidism and to predict which patients would progress to ophthalmopathy. After sampling, hyperthyroidism patients received methimazole starting at 30 mg daily, and ophthalmopathy patients received high-dose intravenous methylprednisolone.

The germline ends are 13 bases apart after V is trimmed by 5 bases and J by 10 bases. Taken from cysteine to phenylalanine, the CDR3 has 12 residues. Only CDR3 DNA is held: 36 bases, read in frame from base 1. From the germline V gene, CDR1 is SGHAT and CDR2 is FQNNGV. Study-level results and caveats: In cross-validation, the 13-signature model distinguished ophthalmopathy from stable hyperthyroidism with nearly 90% sensitivity and around 81% specificity, while in the test set the corresponding values were about 80% and 75%. Most expanded thyroid clonotypes with a frequency above 0.001 also appeared in blood, which suggests that blood repertoires may reflect the immune response in the thyroid. Sample size was not statistically predetermined, and group allocation was not concealed from the investigators. In validation, the model predicted ophthalmopathy progression with 70.59% sensitivity and 72.22% specificity; roughly 11 predicted patients were CT-confirmed with GO in a median of around 6 months.

The sequencing input was peripheral blood. The sequence joins TRBV11-2 to TRBJ2-3, with a weak D call of TRBD1 (5 bases match). The clonotype was recovered from an adult man with Graves' ophthalmopathy. The CDR3 loop reads CASSPWQGPQYF. The nucleotide sequence reads TGTGCCAGCAGCCCCTGGCAGGGCCCGCAGTATTTT.